This TCR beta chain was sequenced for a study of cytomegalovirus exposure and HLA in healthy donors. Whole-study results and caveats: A few CMV-associated chains proved CMV antigen-specific in vitro. Clonal expansion, a later analysis showed, was greater in HLA-associated TCR beta chains than in equally common others.

With regard to this clone: Its target is unknown.

This CDR3 is 15 amino acids long. V gave up 0 bases and J gave up 6 bases; unmatched junction bases: 3. The germline CDR1 and CDR2 sequences are SGDLS and YYNGEE. PCR used 60 Vbeta primers and 13 Jbeta primers. Sequencing was performed with immunoSEQ multiplex PCR; in TCRdb, only in-frame clones are kept and a portion is missing. Of about 140,000 clones listed, about 77% are singletons. The origin of this receptor is a female donor in good health and CMV-seronegative. The chain recombines TRBV9 with TRBJ2-1; the match to TRBD2 covers 10 bases. Material: PBMCs. CDR3 protein: CASSVVLAGVNEQFF. Written as DNA, the CDR3 is TGTGCCAGCAGCGTAGTCCTAGCGGGGGTCAATGAGCAGTTCTTC.